This is a list of T cell receptor beta chains from one sample in a study of siplizumab effects on memory and regulatory T cells. Assay used: immunoSEQ multiplex PCR; TCRdb lists only in-frame clones, some missing. The data contain about 56,000 clones, about 98% of them seen just once; the ten biggest clones take up approximately 1.1%. Sequenced: naive CD8+ T cells sorted from blood. The receptors come from a human donor in good health. Each CDR3 is given with its conserved first and last residue. A D gene is named only where the DNA matches it firmly. A clone size is listed for some rows: how often the clone was seen (once, few, many), or a class if it is expanded.

abundance	v_gene	d_gene	j_gene	CDR3nt	CDR3aa
.	TRBV28	TRBD1	TRBJ1-5	TGTGCCAGCAGCCCGACAGGGACAGGGGTTGGTCAGCCCCAGCATTTT	CASSPTGTGVGQPQHF
.	TRBV7-9	.	TRBJ2-7	TGTGCCAGCAGCTTAGCGGGAGGTGGTAGGTCCTACGAGCAGTACTTC	CASSLAGGGRSYEQYF
.	TRBV28	TRBD1	TRBJ1-1	TGTGCCAGCAGTCCATATACAGGGGTTAACACTGAAGCTTTCTTT	CASSPYTGVNTEAFF
.	TRBV5-6	.	TRBJ2-7	TGTGCCAGCAGCCCCCCCTCGGGGTCCTACGAGCAGTACTTC	CASSPPSGSYEQYF
.	TRBV6-5	.	TRBJ2-1	TGTGCCAGCAGTCCTAGCGATCGACACTACAATGAGCAGTTCTTC	CASSPSDRHYNEQFF
.	TRBV9	.	TRBJ2-1	TGTGCCAGCAGCGACGGAGGGGCGGAAGAGCAGTTCTTC	CASSDGGAEEQFF
.	TRBV7-9	.	TRBJ2-7	TGTGCCAGCAGCACCCCAGAAGCCTACGAGCAGTACTTC	CASSTPEAYEQYF
.	TRBV16	.	TRBJ2-2	TGTGCCAGCAGCCAATCACCGGGCACCGGGGAGCTGTTTTTT	CASSQSPGTGELFF
.	TRBV19	TRBD1	TRBJ1-4	TGTGCCAGTAGTACCGCAGGGGGCGCGACTAATGAAAAACTGTTTTTT	CASSTAGGATNEKLFF
.	TRBV2	TRBD2	TRBJ2-5	TGTGCCAGCAGTGAAGCGCTGCTAGCGGGAGCGGAGACCCAGTACTTC	CASSEALLAGAETQYF
.	TRBV6-5	.	TRBJ1-1	TGTGCCAGCACCGACGGAGGGGGGATCACTGAAGCTTTCTTT	CASTDGGGITEAFF
.	TRBV9	.	TRBJ2-7	TGTGCCAGCAGCGCCAGGGGGGTAGGATCCGACGAGCAGTACTTC	CASSARGVGSDEQYF
.	TRBV4-3	.	TRBJ2-1	TGCGCCAGCAGCCAGGGCCCCTCAGGTGCGGACTCGCTTGAGGATGAGCAGTTCTTC	CASSQGPSGADSLEDEQFF
.	TRBV2	.	TRBJ2-2	TGTGCCAGCAGTCCCACCGGGGAGCTGTTTTTT	CASSPTGELFF
few	TRBV29-1	TRBD1	TRBJ2-1	TGCAGCGTTGAAGATAACAGGGGCTCCTACAATGAGCAGTTCTTC	CSVEDNRGSYNEQFF
.	TRBV2	.	TRBJ2-2	TGTGCCAGAGAGCCGGGGCGCAAGACCGGGGAGCTGTTTTTT	CAREPGRKTGELFF
.	TRBV15	.	TRBJ2-5	TGTGCCACCAGCCCCCCATCGCGCCTTTTATCTGAGACCCAGTACTTC	CATSPPSRLLSETQYF
.	TRBV28	TRBD1	TRBJ2-7	TGTGCCAGCATCCCCGCCGGGACAGGGGAGTCCCAGTACTTC	CASIPAGTGESQYF
.	TRBV9	TRBD1	TRBJ2-7	TGTGCCAGCAGCAGCTCCGGGACAGGGTCCGAGCAGTACTTC	CASSSSGTGSEQYF
.	TRBV7-2	TRBD1	TRBJ2-3	TGTGCCAGCAGCCCAAGCTGGGGACAGGGGATAACAGATACGCAGTATTTT	CASSPSWGQGITDTQYF
.	TRBV5-8	TRBD2	TRBJ2-7	TGTGCCAGCGGGATAGCGGGACCGGCCTACGAGCAGTACTTC	CASGIAGPAYEQYF
.	TRBV27	.	TRBJ1-2	TGTGCCAGCAGTTTTTTCTATGGCTACACCTTC	CASSFFYGYTF
once	TRBV14	.	TRBJ2-4	TGTGCCAGCAGCCAAGACCGGCTAGCTAGAGCCAAAAACATTCAGTACTTC	CASSQDRLARAKNIQYF
.	TRBV27	.	TRBJ1-5	TGTGCCAGCAGTCTAACTCACAATCAGCCCCAGCATTTT	CASSLTHNQPQHF
.	TRBV20-1	.	TRBJ2-1	TGCAGTGCTAGAATAGCGAATGAGCAGTTCTTC	CSARIANEQFF
once	TRBV7-9	.	TRBJ2-7	TGTGCCAGCAGTTACCAGGGGATCCCCTACGAGCAGTACTTC	CASSYQGIPYEQYF
.	TRBV9	.	TRBJ1-4	TGTGCCAGCAGCGCGAGAGGGTCTGTTGGTGAAAAACTGTTTTTT	CASSARGSVGEKLFF